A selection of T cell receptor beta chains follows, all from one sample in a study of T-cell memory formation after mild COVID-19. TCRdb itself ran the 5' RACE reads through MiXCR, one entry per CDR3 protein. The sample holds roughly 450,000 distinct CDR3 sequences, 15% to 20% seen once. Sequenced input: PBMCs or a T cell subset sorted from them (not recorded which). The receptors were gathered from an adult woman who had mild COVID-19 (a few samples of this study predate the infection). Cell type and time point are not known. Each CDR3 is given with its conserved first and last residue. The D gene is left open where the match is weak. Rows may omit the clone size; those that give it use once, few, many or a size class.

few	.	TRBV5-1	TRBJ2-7	TGCGCCAGCAGCTCACCGGGACGGCCCTACGAGCAGTACTTC	CASSSPGRPYEQYF
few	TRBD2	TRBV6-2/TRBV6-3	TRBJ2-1	TGTGCCAGCAGGCGGGGACTAGCGGGGATGTACAATGAGCAGTTCTTC	CASRRGLAGMYNEQFF
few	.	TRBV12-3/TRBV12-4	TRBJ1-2	TGTGCCAGCAGTTTAGTAGGGTCTCCCTATGGCTACACCTTC	CASSLVGSPYGYTF
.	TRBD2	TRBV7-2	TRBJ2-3	TGTGCCAGCTCAGGACTAGCGCTGACCACAGATACGCAGTATTTT	CASSGLALTTDTQYF
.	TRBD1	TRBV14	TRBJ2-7	TGTGCCAGCAGCCATCTGGACAGGGCGCACGAGCAGTACTTC	CASSHLDRAHEQYF
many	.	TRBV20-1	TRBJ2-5	TGCAGTGCTAGAGATCGTAGAGAGACCCAGTACTTC	CSARDRRETQYF
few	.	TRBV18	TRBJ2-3	TGTGCCAGCTCAGCGGCTGAGGATACGCAGTATTTT	CASSAAEDTQYF
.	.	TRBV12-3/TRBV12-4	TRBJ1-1	TGTGCCAGCAGTCGCGGAGGGGGGAACACTGAAGCTTTCTTT	CASSRGGGNTEAFF
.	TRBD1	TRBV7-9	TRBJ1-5	TGTGCCAGCAGCTCATATGGGGGGCTGACAGGGAATCAGCCCCAGCATTTT	CASSSYGGLTGNQPQHF
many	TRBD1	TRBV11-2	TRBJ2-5	TGTGCCAGCAGCCAGGGGGCGGGACAGGGGGAGACCCAGTACTTC	CASSQGAGQGETQYF
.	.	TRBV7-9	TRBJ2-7	TGTGCCAGCAGCTTAGGATACACCTACGAGCAGTACTTC	CASSLGYTYEQYF
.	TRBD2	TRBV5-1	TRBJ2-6	TGCGCCAGCAGCTTGACTAGCGGGAGTCTCCCTGGGGCCAACGTCCTGACTTTC	CASSLTSGSLPGANVLTF
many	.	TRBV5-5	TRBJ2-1	TGTGCCAGCAGCTTGGGTGTGACTACCAACGGGGAGCAGTTCTTC	CASSLGVTTNGEQFF
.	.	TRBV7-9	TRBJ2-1	TGTGCCAGCAGCTTAGCTAGGTTGGAGGCTAGGCGGCTTGATGAGCAGTTCTTC	CASSLARLEARRLDEQFF
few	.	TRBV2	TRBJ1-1	TGTGCCAGCAGTGTTAGATATCGGAGTAACACTGAAGCTTTCTTT	CASSVRYRSNTEAFF
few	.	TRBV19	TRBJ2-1	TGTGCCAGTAGTAATCACCAATCGAGCCCCGAGCAGTTCTTC	CASSNHQSSPEQFF
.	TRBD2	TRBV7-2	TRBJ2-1	TGTGCCAGCAGCTCCTCCCCACTTAAGAGCGGGAGGGGGTGGGAGCAGTTCTTC	CASSSSPLKSGRGWEQFF
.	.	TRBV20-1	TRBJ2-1	TGCAGTGCTAGAGCCCCACAGGAAGAGGCCTACAATGAGCAGTTCTTC	CSARAPQEEAYNEQFF
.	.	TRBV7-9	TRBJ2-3	TGTGCCAGCAGCTTAGCGGTTTTGGGGACCTTCACAGATACGCAGTATTTT	CASSLAVLGTFTDTQYF
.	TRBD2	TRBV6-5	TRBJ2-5	TGTGCCAGCAGATCTCGAAGCGGGGGGGTTGAAGAGACCCAGTACTTC	CASRSRSGGVEETQYF